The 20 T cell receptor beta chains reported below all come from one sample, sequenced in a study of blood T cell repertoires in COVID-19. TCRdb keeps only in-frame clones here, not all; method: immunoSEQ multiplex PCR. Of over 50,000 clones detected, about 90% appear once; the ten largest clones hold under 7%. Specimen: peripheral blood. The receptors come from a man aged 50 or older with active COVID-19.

Here the CDR3 DNA reads TGTGCCACCAGCAGAGACGGACAGGGGGATCAGCCCCAGCATTTT. Protein product: CATSRDGQGDQPQHF. J is TRBJ1-5 and V is TRBV15; 10 bases line up with TRBD1. The J segment lost 5 bases and the V segment lost 0 bases, leaving 1 base of the junction unmatched. Germline V gives CDR1 LNHNV, CDR2 YYDKDF (reference sequence). The CDR3 contains 15 residues.

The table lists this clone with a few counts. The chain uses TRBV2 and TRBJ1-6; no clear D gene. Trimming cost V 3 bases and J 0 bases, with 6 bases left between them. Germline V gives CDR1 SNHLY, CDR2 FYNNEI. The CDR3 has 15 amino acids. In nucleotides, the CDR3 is TGTGCCAGCAGTGACCGGAGCTCCTATAATTCACCCCTCCACTTT. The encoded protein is CASSDRSSYNSPLHF.

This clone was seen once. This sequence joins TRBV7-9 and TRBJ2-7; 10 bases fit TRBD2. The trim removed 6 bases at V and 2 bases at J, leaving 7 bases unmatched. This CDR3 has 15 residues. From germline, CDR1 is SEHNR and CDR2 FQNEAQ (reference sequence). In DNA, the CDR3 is TGTGCCAGCAGTTCTCTAGCGGGGGCGACCTACGAGCAGTACTTC. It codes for CASSSLAGATYEQYF.

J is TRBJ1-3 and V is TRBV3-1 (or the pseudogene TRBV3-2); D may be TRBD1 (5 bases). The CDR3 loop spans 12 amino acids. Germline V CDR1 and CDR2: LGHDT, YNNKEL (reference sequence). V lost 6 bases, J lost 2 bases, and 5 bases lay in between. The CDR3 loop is CASRTAGNTIYF. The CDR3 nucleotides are TGTGCCAGCAGGACAGCTGGAAACACCATATATTTT.

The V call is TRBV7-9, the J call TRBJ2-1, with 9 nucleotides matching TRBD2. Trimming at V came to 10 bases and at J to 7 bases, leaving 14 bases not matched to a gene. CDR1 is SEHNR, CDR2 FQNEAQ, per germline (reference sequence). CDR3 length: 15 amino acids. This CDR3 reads CATLGRGGAGNEQFF. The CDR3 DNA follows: TGTGCCACCCTTGGGCGCGGGGGGGCTGGAAATGAGCAGTTCTTC.

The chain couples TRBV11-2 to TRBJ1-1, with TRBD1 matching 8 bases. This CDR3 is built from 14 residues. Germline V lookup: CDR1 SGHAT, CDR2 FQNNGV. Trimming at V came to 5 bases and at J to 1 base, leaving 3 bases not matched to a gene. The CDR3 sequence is CASSHDRGNTEAFF. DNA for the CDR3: TGTGCCAGCAGCCATGACAGGGGGAACACTGAAGCTTTCTTT.

The CDR3 coding sequence is TGTGCCAGCAGCCGAAGACAGGCCGGGGCCAACGTCCTGACTTTC. It is translated as CASSRRQAGANVLTF. The chain recombines TRBV7-9 with TRBJ2-6; perhaps TRBD1 as D (6 bases). Germline CDR1 reads SEHNR; CDR2 reads FQNEAQ (reference sequence). The CDR3 covers 15 residues. V was shortened by 5 bases and J by 4 bases, with 12 bases between the two germline ends. Filled out from reference TRBV7-9 and TRBJ2-6, the complete variable domain reads DTGVSQNPRHKITKRGQNVTFRCDPISEHNRLYWYRQTLGQGPEFLTYFQNEAQLEKSRLLSDRFSAERPKGSFSTLEIQRTEQGDSAMYLCASSRRQAGANVLTFGAGSRLTVL.

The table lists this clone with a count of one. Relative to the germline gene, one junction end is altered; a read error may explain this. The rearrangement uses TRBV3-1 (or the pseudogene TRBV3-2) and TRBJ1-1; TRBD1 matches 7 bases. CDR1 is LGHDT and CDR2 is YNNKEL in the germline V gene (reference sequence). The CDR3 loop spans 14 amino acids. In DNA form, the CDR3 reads TGTGCCAGCAGTCAAGGGACAGCGAACACTGAAGCTTTCTTT. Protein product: CASSQGTANTEAFF.

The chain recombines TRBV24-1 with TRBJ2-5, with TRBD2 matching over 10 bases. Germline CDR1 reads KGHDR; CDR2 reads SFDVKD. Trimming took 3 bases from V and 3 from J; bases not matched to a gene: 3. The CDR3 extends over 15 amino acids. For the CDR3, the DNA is TGTGCCACCAGTGATACACTAGCGGGAAAAGAGACCCAGTACTTC. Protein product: CATSDTLAGKETQYF.

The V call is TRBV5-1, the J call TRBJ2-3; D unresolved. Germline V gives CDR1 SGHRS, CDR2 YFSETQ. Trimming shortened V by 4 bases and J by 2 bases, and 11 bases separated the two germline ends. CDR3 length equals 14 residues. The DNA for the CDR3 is TGCGCCAGCAGCGTGAGGAGCATCACAGATACGCAGTATTTT. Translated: CASSVRSITDTQYF.

CDR3 in DNA: TGTGCCAGCAGCGTAGCTACGGGGGGACAAGAGACCCAGTACTTC. Translated: CASSVATGGQETQYF. V gene TRBV9 combines with J gene TRBJ2-5; the match to TRBD2 covers 7 bases. Germline V gene lookup returns CDR1 SGDLS and CDR2 YYNGEE. J lost 2 bases, V lost 0 bases, and 4 bases had no gene match. The CDR3 is 15 amino acids. The entire variable domain, with the rest obtained from reference TRBV9 and TRBJ2-5, is as follows: DSGVTQTPKHLITATGQRVTLRCSPRSGDLSVYWYQQSLDQGLQFLIQYYNGEERAKGNILERFSAQQFPDLHSELNLSSLELGDSALYFCASSVATGGQETQYFGPGTRLLVL.

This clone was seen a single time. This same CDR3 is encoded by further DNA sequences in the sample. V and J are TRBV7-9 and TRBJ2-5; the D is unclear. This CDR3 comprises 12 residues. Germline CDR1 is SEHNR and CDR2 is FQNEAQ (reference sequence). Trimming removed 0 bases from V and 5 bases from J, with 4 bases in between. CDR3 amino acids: CASSLAGETQYF. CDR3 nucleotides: TGTGCCAGCAGCTTAGCCGGGGAGACCCAGTACTTC. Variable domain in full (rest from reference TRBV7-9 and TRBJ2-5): DTGVSQNPRHKITKRGQNVTFRCDPISEHNRLYWYRQTLGQGPEFLTYFQNEAQLEKSRLLSDRFSAERPKGSFSTLEIQRTEQGDSAMYLCASSLAGETQYFGPGTRLLVL.

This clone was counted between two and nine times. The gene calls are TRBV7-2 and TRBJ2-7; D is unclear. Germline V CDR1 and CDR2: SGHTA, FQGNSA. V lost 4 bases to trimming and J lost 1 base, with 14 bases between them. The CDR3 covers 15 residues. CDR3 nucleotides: TGTGCCAGCAGCTCCGTAGAGAGACAATCCTACGAGCAGTACTTC. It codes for CASSSVERQSYEQYF.

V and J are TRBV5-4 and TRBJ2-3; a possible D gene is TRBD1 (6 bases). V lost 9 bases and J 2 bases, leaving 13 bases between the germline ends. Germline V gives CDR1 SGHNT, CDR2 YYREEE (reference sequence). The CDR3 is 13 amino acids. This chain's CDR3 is CATLQGDTDTQYF. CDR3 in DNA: TGTGCCACCCTACAGGGAGACACAGATACGCAGTATTTT.

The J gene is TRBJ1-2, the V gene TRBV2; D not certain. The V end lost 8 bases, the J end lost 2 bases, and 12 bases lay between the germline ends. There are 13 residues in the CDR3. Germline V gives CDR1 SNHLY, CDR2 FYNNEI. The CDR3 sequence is CASGTRTNYGYTF. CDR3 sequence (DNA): TGTGCCAGCGGTACAAGAACCAACTATGGCTACACCTTC.

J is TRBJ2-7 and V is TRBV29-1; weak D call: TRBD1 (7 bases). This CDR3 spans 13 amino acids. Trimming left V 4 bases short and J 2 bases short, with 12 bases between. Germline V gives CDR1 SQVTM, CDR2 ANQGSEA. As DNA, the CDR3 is TGCAGCGTTGGGGGAGGACAGGCCTACGAGCAGTACTTC. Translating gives CSVGGGQAYEQYF.

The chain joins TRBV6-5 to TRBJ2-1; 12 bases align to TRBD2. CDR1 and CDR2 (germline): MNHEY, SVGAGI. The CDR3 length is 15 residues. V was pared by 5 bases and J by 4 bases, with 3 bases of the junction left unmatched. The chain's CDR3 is CASSRLAGGYNEQFF. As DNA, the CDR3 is TGTGCCAGCAGTCGGCTAGCGGGAGGGTACAATGAGCAGTTCTTC.

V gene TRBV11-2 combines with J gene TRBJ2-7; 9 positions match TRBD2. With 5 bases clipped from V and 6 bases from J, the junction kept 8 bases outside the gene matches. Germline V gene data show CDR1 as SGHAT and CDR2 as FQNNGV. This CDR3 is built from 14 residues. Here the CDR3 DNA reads TGTGCCAGCAGCCATCCGGGACTAGCCCCCGAGCAGTACTTC. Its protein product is CASSHPGLAPEQYF.

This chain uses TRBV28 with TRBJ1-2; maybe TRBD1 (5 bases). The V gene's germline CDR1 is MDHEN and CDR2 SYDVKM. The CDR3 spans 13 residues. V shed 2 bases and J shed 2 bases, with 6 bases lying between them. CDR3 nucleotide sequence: TGTGCCAGCAGTTTACCAGGGAACTATGGCTACACCTTC. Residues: CASSLPGNYGYTF.

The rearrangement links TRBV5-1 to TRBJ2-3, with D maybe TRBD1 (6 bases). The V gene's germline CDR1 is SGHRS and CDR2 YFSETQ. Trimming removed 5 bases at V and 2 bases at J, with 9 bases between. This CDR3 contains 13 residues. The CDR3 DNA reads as TGCGCCAGCAGGGACAGTGACACAGATACGCAGTATTTT. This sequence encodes CASRDSDTDTQYF.